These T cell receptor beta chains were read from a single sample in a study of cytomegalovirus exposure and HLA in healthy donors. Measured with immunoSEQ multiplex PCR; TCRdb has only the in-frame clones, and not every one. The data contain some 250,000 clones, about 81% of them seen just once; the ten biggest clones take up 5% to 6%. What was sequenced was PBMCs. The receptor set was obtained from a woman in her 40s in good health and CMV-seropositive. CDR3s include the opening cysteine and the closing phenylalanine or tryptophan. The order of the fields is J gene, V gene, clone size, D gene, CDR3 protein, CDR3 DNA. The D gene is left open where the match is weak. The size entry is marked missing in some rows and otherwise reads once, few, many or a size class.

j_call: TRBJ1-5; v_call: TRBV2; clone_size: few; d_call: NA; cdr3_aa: CASSGLGGGSNQPQHF; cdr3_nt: TGTGCCAGCAGTGGGCTCGGGGGGGGTAGCAATCAGCCCCAGCATTTT
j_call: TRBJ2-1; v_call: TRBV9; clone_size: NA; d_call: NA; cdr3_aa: CASSVQGSTEPLNYNEQFF; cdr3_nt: TGTGCCAGCAGCGTCCAGGGTTCAACGGAACCGTTAAATTACAATGAGCAGTTCTTC
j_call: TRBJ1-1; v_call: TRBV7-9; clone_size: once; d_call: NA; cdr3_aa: CSSSPLRGDTEAFF; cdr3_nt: TGTTCCAGCAGTCCCCTACGGGGAGATACTGAAGCTTTCTTT
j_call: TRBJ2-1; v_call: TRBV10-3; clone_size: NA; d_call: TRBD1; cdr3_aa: CAIGAGGMGVPNEQFF; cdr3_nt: TGTGCCATCGGGGCAGGGGGCATGGGTGTCCCAAATGAGCAGTTCTTC
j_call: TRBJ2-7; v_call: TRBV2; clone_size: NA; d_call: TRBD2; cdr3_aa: CASHTGTSARGQYF; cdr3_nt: TGTGCCAGCCATACCGGGACTAGCGCCCGCGGGCAGTACTTC
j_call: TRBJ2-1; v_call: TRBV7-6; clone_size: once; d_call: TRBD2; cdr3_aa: CASSLPSGGPNEQFF; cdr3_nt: TGTGCCAGCAGCTTACCTAGCGGGGGGCCTAATGAGCAGTTCTTC
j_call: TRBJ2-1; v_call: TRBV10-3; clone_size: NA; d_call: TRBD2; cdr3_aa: CAISETSGRVSLDNEQFF; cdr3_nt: TGTGCCATCAGTGAGACTAGCGGGAGGGTATCTCTCGACAATGAGCAGTTCTTC
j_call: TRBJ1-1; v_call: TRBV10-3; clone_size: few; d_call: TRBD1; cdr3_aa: CAISGTGGSGTEAFF; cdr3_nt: TGTGCCATCTCAGGGACAGGGGGATCGGGCACTGAAGCTTTCTTT
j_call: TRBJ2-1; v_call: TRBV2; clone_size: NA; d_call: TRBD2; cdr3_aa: CASSEFSGGYNEQFF; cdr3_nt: TGTGCCAGCAGTGAATTTAGCGGGGGTTACAATGAGCAGTTCTTC
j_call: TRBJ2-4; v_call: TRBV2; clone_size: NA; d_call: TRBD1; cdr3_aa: CARSGQGGNIQYF; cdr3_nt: TGTGCCAGATCGGGACAGGGTGGAAACATTCAGTACTTC
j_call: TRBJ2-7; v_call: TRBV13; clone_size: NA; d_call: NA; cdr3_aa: CASSLRPGVSEQYF; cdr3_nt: TGTGCCAGCAGCCTTAGGCCAGGGGTAAGCGAGCAGTACTTC
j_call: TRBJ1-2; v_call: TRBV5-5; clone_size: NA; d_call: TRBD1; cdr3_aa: CASSPGTGRKGYTF; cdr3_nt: TGTGCCAGCAGCCCCGGGACAGGGAGGAAGGGCTACACCTTC
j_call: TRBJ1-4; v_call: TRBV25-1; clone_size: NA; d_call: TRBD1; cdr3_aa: CASSDPTGGSEKLFF; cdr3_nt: TGTGCCAGCAGTGACCCGACAGGGGGTAGTGAAAAACTGTTTTTT
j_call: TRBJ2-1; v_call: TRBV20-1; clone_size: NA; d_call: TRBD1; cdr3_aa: CSAKDRGRQFF; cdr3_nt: TGCAGTGCTAAGGACAGGGGACGTCAGTTCTTC
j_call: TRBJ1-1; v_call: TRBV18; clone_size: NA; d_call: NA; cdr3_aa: CASSPPGDLNTEAFF; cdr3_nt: TGTGCCAGCTCACCACCCGGGGACTTGAACACTGAAGCTTTCTTT
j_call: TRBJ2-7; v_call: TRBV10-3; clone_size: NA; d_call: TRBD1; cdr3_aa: CAISEADRDEQYF; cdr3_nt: TGTGCCATCAGTGAGGCGGACAGGGACGAGCAGTACTTC
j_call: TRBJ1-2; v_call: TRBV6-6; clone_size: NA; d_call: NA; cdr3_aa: CASSYSMSREGYTF; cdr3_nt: TGTGCCAGCAGTTACTCGATGAGCCGGGAGGGTTACACCTTC
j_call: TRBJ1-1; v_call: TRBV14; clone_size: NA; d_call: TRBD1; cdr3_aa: CASSRYRGGEAFF; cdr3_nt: TGTGCCAGCAGCCGATACAGGGGAGGTGAAGCTTTCTTT
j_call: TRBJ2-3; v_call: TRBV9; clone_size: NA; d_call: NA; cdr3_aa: CASSVDRGVSDTQYF; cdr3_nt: TGTGCCAGCAGCGTAGATCGGGGAGTGTCAGATACGCAGTATTTT
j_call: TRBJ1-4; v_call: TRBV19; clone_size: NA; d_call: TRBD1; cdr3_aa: CASSPTGSGPGSTGEKLFF; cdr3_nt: TGTGCCAGTAGCCCGACAGGGTCCGGACCGGGGAGTACGGGGGAAAAACTGTTTTTT
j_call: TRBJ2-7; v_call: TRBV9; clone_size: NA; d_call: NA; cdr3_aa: CASSAGYEQYF; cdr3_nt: TGTGCCAGCAGCGCAGGATACGAGCAGTACTTC
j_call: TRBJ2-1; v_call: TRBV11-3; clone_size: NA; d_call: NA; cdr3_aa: CASSLELAHSYNEQFF; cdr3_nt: TGTGCCAGCAGCTTAGAGTTAGCCCACTCCTACAATGAGCAGTTCTTC
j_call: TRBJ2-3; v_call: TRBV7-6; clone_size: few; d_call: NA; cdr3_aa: CASTPLATSSTDTQYF; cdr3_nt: TGTGCCAGCACTCCCCTAGCTACCTCTAGCACAGATACGCAGTATTTT
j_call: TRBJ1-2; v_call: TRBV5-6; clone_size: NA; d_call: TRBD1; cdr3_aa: CASSLSTGVGYTF; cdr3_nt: TGTGCCAGCAGCTTGAGCACAGGGGTTGGCTACACCTTC
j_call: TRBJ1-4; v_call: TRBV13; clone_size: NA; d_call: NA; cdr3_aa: CASSTNRVPTNEKLFF; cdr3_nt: TGTGCCAGCAGCACGAACAGGGTTCCAACTAATGAAAAACTGTTTTTT
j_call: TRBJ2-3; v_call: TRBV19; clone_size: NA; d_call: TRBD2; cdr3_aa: CASSMAAGGQDTQYF; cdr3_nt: TGTGCCAGTAGTATGGCGGCGGGAGGGCAAGATACGCAGTATTTT
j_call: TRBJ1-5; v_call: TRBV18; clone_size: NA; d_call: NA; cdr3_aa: CASSLQRGKSNQPQHF; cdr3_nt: TGTGCCAGCTCACTTCAGAGAGGGAAAAGCAATCAGCCCCAGCATTTT
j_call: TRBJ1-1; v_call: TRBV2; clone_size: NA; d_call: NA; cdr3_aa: CASSGGSGEAEAFF; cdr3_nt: TGTGCCAGCAGTGGAGGATCGGGGGAGGCTGAAGCTTTCTTT
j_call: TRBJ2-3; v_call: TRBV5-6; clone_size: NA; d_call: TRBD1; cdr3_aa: CASSPQTGVTDTQYF; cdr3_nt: TGTGCCAGCAGCCCTCAGACAGGGGTCACAGATACGCAGTATTTT
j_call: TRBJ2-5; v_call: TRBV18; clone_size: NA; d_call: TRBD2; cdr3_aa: CASSPANSGRAPQYF; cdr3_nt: TGTGCCAGCTCACCAGCCAATAGCGGGAGGGCCCCCCAGTACTTC
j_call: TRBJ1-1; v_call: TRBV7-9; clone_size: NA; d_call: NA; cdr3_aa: CSSSLDRDTEAFF; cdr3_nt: TGTTCCAGCAGCTTAGACAGAGACACTGAAGCTTTCTTT
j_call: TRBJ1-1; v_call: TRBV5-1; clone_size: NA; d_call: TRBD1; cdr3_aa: CASSRQGQTEAFF; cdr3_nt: TGCGCCAGCAGTCGACAGGGGCAAACTGAAGCTTTCTTT
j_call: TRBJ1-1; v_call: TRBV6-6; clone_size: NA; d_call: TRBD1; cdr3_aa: CASYRGRITEAFF; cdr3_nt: TGTGCCAGCTACAGGGGGCGTATCACTGAAGCTTTCTTT
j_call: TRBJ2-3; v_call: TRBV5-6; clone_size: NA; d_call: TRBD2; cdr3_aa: CAGSPVTSGGARQYF; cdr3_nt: TGTGCCGGCAGCCCCGTGACTAGCGGGGGGGCTCGCCAGTATTTT
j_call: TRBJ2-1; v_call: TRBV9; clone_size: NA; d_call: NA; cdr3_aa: CASRAQEGPWNEQFF; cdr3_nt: TGTGCCAGCAGGGCCCAAGAGGGCCCTTGGAATGAGCAGTTCTTC
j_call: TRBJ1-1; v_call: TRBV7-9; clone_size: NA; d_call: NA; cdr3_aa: CASSLGDRRAFF; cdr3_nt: TGTGCCAGCAGCTTGGGTGATAGGAGGGCTTTCTTT
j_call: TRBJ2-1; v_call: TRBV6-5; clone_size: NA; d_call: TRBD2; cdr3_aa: CASLGGGSYNEQFF; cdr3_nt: TGTGCCAGCCTTGGGGGGGGCTCCTACAATGAGCAGTTCTTC
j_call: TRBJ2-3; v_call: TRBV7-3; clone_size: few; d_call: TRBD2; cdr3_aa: CASSPDSGGTDTQYF; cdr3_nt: TGTGCCAGCAGCCCCGATAGCGGGGGCACAGATACGCAGTATTTT
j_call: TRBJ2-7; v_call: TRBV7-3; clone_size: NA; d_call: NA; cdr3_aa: CASSLNPGNEQYF; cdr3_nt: TGTGCCAGCAGCTTAAACCCCGGGAACGAGCAGTACTTC
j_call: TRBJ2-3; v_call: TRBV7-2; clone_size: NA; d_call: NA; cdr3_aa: CASSLGAGRGQDTQYF; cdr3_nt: TGTGCCAGCAGCTTAGGAGCTGGACGGGGTCAAGATACGCAGTATTTT
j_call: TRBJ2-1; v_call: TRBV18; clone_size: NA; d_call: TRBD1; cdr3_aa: CASSPHGQGVYNEQFF; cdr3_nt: TGTGCCAGCTCACCCCACGGACAGGGGGTTTACAATGAGCAGTTCTTC
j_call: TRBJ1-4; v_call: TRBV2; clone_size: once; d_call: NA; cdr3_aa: CASSERQPSPEKLFF; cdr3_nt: TGTGCCAGCAGTGAAAGACAACCATCTCCCGAAAAACTGTTTTTT
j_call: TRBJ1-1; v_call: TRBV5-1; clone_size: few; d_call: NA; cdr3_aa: CASSLAAGDTEAFF; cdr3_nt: TGCGCCAGCAGCTTGGCCGCAGGGGACACTGAAGCTTTCTTT
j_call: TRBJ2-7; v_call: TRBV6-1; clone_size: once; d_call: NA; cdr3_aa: CASSIPQGGEQYF; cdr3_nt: TGTGCCAGCTCCATCCCCCAGGGTGGAGAGCAGTACTTC
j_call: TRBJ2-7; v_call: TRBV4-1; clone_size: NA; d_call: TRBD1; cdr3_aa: CASSQPGQGATYEQYF; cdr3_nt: TGCGCCAGCAGCCAACCGGGACAGGGGGCCACCTACGAGCAGTACTTC
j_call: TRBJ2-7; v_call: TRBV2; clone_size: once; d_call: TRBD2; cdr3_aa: CASSEGLAVNEQYF; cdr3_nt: TGTGCCAGCAGTGAGGGACTAGCAGTCAACGAGCAGTACTTC
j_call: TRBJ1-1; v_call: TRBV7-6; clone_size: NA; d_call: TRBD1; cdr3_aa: CASSLAGTVNTEAFF; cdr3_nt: TGTGCCAGCAGCTTAGCGGGGACAGTGAACACTGAAGCTTTCTTT
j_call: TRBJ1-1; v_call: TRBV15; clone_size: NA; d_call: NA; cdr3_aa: CAASRDIHLIRIF; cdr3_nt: TGTGCCGCCTCGAGAGACATCCATCTCATTCGTATCTTT
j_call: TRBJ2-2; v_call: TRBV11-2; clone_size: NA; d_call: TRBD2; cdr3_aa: CASSVWTWSGGDYTGELFF; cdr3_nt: TGTGCCAGCAGCGTCTGGACTTGGAGCGGGGGAGATTACACCGGGGAGCTGTTTTTT
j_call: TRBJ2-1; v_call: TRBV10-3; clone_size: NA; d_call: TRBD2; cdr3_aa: CAISEREGSGEQFF; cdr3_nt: TGTGCCATCAGTGAGCGGGAGGGGTCGGGTGAGCAGTTCTTC
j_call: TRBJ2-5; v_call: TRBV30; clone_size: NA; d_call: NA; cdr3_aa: CAWSVQGRGTETQYF; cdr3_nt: TGTGCCTGGAGTGTACAGGGTAGGGGGACAGAGACCCAGTACTTC
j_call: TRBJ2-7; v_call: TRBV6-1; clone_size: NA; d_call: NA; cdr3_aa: CATTWGPQDFYEQYF; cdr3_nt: TGTGCCACCACGTGGGGGCCACAAGACTTCTACGAGCAGTACTTC
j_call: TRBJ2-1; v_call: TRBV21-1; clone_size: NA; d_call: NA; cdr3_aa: CASSPRVIEQFF; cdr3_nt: TGTGCCAGCAGTCCCAGGGTCATTGAGCAGTTCTTC
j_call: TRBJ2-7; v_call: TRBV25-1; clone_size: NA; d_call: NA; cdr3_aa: CASSEWAGPYEQYF; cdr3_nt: TGTGCCAGCAGTGAATGGGCAGGGCCCTACGAGCAGTACTTC
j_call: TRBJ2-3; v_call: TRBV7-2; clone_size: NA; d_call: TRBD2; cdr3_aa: CASSLARAGGTDTQYF; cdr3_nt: TGTGCCAGCAGCTTAGCACGAGCGGGAGGGACAGATACGCAGTATTTT
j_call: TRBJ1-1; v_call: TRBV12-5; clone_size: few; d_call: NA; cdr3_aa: CASGWGRLLNTEAFF; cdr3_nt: TGTGCTAGTGGTTGGGGCAGACTTTTGAACACTGAAGCTTTCTTT
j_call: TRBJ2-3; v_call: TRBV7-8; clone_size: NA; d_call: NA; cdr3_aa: CASSLMSGTDTQYF; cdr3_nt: TGTGCCAGCAGCTTAATGAGCGGCACAGATACGCAGTATTTT
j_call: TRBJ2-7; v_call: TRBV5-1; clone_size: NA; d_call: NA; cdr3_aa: CASSLGQGEQYF; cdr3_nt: TGCGCCAGCAGCTTGGGCCAGGGTGAGCAGTACTTC
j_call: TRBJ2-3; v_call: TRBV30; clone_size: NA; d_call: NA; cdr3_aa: CASDLVGTDTQYF; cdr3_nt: TGTGCCTCGGACTTAGTGGGCACAGATACGCAGTATTTT
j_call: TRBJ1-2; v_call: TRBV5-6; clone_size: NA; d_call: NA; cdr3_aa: CASSLRQERRGYTF; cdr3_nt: TGTGCCAGCAGTCTCCGACAGGAGAGAAGAGGCTACACCTTC